Each of the 4 T cell receptor beta chains below was sequenced from the same sample in a study of vaccination and CD4 T cells after COVID-19. No antigen has been assigned to these receptors. Indicated treatment: roughly nine-day PBMC culture with coronavirus spike peptide pools or control peptides (ViraFEST assay). Researchers used the Oncomine TCR Beta short-read assay to sequence DNA from cultured CD4+ T cells. Using its own MiXCR run on the PCR reads, TCRdb lists one record per CDR3 protein. The sample has tens of thousands of distinct CDR3 sequences, around two thirds seen once. Sequenced: CD4+ T cells from blood, cultured in vitro. The receptors come from a human donor who had recovered from COVID-19.

The V gene is TRBV6-2 or TRBV6-3, the J gene TRBJ2-5; D remains unclear. The germline gives CDR1 MNHEY, CDR2 SVGEGT. V gave up 2 bases and J gave up 5 bases, with 15 bases separating them. There are 15 residues in the CDR3. The DNA for the CDR3 is TGTGCCAGCAGTTACCCCTTGAGAGTTCGGGAGACCCAGTACTTC. This codes for CASSYPLRVRETQYF.

The chain combines TRBV28 with TRBJ1-4; 9 bases match TRBD1. CDR3 length: 13 residues. Germline CDR1 and CDR2: MDHEN and SYDVKM. The CDR3 loop reads CASLQGAPEKLFF. The CDR3 coding sequence is TGTGCTTCTTTACAGGGGGCTCCTGAAAAACTGTTTTTT.

In its sample, this clonotype was seen a few times. This chain uses TRBV15 with TRBJ1-5, with no clear D. CDR3 length: 15 amino acids. Germline loops: CDR1 LNHNV, CDR2 YYDKDF (reference sequence). Trimming took 2 bases from V and 1 from J, leaving 9 bases between them. The CDR3 sequence is CATSRMGFSNQPQHF. For the CDR3, the DNA is TGTGCCACCAGCAGAATGGGATTCAGCAATCAGCCCCAGCATTTT.

The chain combines TRBV7-9 with TRBJ1-1; 10 bases are a match to TRBD1. The germline V gene has CDR1 SEHNR and CDR2 FQNEAQ (reference sequence). V was clipped by 3 bases and J by 4 bases; unmatched bases: 14. The CDR3 spans 18 residues. The CDR3 protein is CASSFPSTGGAVGTEAFF. DNA for the CDR3: TGTGCCAGCAGCTTCCCATCGACAGGGGGCGCGGTAGGCACTGAAGCTTTCTTT.